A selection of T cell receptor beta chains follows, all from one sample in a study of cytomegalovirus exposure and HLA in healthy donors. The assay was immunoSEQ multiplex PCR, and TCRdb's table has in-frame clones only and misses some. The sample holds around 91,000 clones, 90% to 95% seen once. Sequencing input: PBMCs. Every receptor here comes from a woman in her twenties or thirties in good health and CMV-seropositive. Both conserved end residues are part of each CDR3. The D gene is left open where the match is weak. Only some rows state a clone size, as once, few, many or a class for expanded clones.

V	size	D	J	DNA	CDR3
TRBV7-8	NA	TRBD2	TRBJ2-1	TGTGCCAGCAACGGGGAAGCGGGACCTACCCCTTACAATGAGCAGTTCTTC	CASNGEAGPTPYNEQFF
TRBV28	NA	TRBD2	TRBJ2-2	TGTGCCAGCAGTTTATGGGTGACTAGCGGGAGGGCCTCGTCCGGGGAGCTGTTTTTT	CASSLWVTSGRASSGELFF
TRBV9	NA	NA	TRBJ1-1	TGTGCCAGCAGTGCCGGAGGAGTGAACACTGAAGCTTTCTTT	CASSAGGVNTEAFF
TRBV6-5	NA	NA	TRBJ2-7	TGTGCCAGCAGTCCTCCTAGCTCAGGCTACGAGCAGTACTTC	CASSPPSSGYEQYF
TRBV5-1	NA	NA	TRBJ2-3	TGCGCCAGCAGCTGGACAGAAGATACGCAGTATTTT	CASSWTEDTQYF
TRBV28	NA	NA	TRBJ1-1	TGTGCCAGCAGTTTATACAGGGACACTGAAGCTTTCTTT	CASSLYRDTEAFF
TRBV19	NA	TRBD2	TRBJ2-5	TGTGCCAGTAGTACCACCCTAGCGGGCCAAGAGACCCAGTACTTC	CASSTTLAGQETQYF
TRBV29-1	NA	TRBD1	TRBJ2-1	TGCAGCGTTGAGGGGACAGGGATTAACAATGAGCAGTTCTTC	CSVEGTGINNEQFF
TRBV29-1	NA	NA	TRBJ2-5	TGCAGCGCCAACCCCGGCGGGGAGACCCAGTACTTC	CSANPGGETQYF
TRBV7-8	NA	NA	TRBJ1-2	TGTGCCAGCAGCCCTAGGACGGAGGGGGGGTATGGCTACACCTTC	CASSPRTEGGYGYTF
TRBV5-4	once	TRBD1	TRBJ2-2	TGTGCCAGCAGCGCCGGGACAGGGGAGGCCGGGGAGCTGTTTTTT	CASSAGTGEAGELFF
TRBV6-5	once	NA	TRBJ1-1	TGTGCCAGCAGTTACTCGAAGTACAGACCTGAAGCTTTCTTT	CASSYSKYRPEAFF
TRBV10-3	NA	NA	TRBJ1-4	TGTGCCATCAGAGCACAGAGAGATGAAAAACTGTTTTTT	CAIRAQRDEKLFF
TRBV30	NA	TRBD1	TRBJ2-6	TGTGCCTGGAGTACCACCAGACAGGGTGCTGGGGCCAACGTCCTGACTTTC	CAWSTTRQGAGANVLTF
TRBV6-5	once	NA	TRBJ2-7	TGTGCCAGCAGTTATTCTGGCAACGGGGAGCAGTACTTC	CASSYSGNGEQYF
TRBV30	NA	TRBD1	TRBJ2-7	TGTGCCTGGAGTGCATACAGGGGATTCGGATCCTACGAGCAGTACTTC	CAWSAYRGFGSYEQYF
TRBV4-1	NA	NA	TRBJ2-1	TGCGCCAGCAGCCAAGATGAGATAGCTGAGAATGAGCAGTTCTTC	CASSQDEIAENEQFF
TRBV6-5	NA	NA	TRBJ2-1	TGTGCCAGCAGCCCCAGCGTCCACCGCTACAATGAGCAGTTCTTC	CASSPSVHRYNEQFF
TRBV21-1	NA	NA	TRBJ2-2	TGTGCCAGCAGCAAAGTCGGGGGGAGGGTGAACACCGGGGAGCTGTTTTTT	CASSKVGGRVNTGELFF
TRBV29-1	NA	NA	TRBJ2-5	TGCAGCGTTGAGGTTAGCTCAGAGACCCAGTACTTC	CSVEVSSETQYF
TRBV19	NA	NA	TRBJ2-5	TGTGCCAGTAGTATAGATCATAGCTTCGAGACCCAGTACTTC	CASSIDHSFETQYF
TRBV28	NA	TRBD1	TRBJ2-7	TGTGCCAGCAGCCTACCGGGACAGGGGCGTCAGGGGCAGTACTTC	CASSLPGQGRQGQYF
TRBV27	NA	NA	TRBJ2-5	TGTGCCAGCAGAAAGACCATACCCGGAGGAGACCAGAGGTACCAAGAGACCCAGTACTTC	CASRKTIPGGDQRYQETQYF
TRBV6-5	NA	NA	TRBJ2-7	TGTGCCAGCAGTTACTCGACTAGGACCTCCTCCGAGCAGTACTTC	CASSYSTRTSSEQYF
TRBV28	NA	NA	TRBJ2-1	TGTGCCAGCATCCCACGAGTCTACAATGAGCAGTTCTTC	CASIPRVYNEQFF
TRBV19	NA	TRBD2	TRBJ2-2	TGTGCCAGTAGGTCTTTTGGGCGGGAGTCCGGGGAGCTGTTTTTT	CASRSFGRESGELFF
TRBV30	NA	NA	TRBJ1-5	TGTGCCTGGAGTATGTCAGGGGACCAGCCCCAGCATTTT	CAWSMSGDQPQHF
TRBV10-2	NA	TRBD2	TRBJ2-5	TGCGCCAGCAGCGGGACTAACCAAGAGACCCAGTACTTC	CASSGTNQETQYF
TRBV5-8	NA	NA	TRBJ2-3	TGTGCCAGCAGCCTCAGACTAGACACAGATACGCAGTATTTT	CASSLRLDTDTQYF
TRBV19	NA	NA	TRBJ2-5	TGTGCCAGTAGTATCGGGGGAGCAGGAGAGACCCAGTACTTC	CASSIGGAGETQYF